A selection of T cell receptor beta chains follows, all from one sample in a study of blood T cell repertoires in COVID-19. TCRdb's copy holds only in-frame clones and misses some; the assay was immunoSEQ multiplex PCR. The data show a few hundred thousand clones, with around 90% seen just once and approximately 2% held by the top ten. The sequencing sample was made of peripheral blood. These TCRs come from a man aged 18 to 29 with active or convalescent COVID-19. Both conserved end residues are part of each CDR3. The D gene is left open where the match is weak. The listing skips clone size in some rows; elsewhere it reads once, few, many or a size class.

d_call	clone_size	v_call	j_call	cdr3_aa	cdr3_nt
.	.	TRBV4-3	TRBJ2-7	CASSRLVAGQIYEQYF	TGCGCCAGCAGCCGCCTCGTTGCGGGACAGATCTACGAGCAGTACTTC
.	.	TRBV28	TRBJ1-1	CASSLFWRGDTEAFF	TGTGCCAGCAGTTTATTTTGGCGTGGAGACACTGAAGCTTTCTTT
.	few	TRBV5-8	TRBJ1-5	CASSLVSKQPQHF	TGTGCCAGCAGCTTGGTCTCTAAACAGCCCCAGCATTTT
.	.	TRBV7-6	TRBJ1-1	CASSSEGGAEAFF	TGTGCCAGCAGCTCCGAGGGAGGGGCTGAAGCTTTCTTT
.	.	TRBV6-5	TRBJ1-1	CASSYSQGTEAFF	TGTGCCAGCAGTTACTCGCAGGGCACTGAAGCTTTCTTT
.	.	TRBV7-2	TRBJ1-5	CASSLAGYSNQPQHF	TGTGCCAGCAGCTTAGCGGGCTATAGCAATCAGCCCCAGCATTTT
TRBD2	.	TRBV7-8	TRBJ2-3	CASSLDSGGDTDTQYF	TGTGCCAGCAGCTTAGATAGCGGGGGGGACACAGATACGCAGTATTTT
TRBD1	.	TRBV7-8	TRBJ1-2	CASSYGTGGNYGYTF	TGTGCCAGCAGCTACGGGACAGGCGGTAACTATGGCTACACCTTC
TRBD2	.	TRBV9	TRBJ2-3	CASSGGTSRSTDTQYF	TGTGCCAGCAGCGGGGGGACTAGTCGGAGCACAGATACGCAGTATTTT
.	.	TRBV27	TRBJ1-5	CASSPTPDSNQPQHF	TGTGCCAGCAGTCCGACTCCAGATAGCAATCAGCCCCAGCATTTT
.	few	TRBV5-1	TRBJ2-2	CASSQSDTTGELFF	TGCGCCAGCAGCCAATCGGACACAACCGGGGAGCTGTTTTTT
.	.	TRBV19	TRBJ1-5	CASSIWEFGQPQHF	TGTGCCAGTAGTATATGGGAGTTTGGTCAGCCCCAGCATTTT
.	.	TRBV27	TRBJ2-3	CASSSFQRGTDTQYF	TGTGCCAGCAGTTCCTTCCAGCGGGGCACAGATACGCAGTATTTT
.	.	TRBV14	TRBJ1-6	CASSQESGVSNSPLHF	TGTGCCAGCAGCCAAGAATCCGGAGTTAGTAATTCACCCCTCCACTTT
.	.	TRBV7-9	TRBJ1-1	CASSPEGANTEAFF	TGTGCCAGCAGCCCCGAAGGGGCGAACACTGAAGCTTTCTTT
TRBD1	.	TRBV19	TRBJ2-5	CASSTNIGQGAHEKYF	TGTGCCAGTAGTACAAATATCGGGCAGGGGGCCCACGAGAAGTACTTC
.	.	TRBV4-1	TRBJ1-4	CASSQDWGPTNEKLFF	TGCGCCAGCAGCCAAGATTGGGGGCCAACTAATGAAAAACTGTTTTTT
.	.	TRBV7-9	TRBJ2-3	CASSLVRGTDTQYF	TGTGCCAGCAGCTTAGTCCGGGGCACAGATACGCAGTATTTT
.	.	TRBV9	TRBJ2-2	CASSQKTGHPTNTGELFF	TGTGCCAGCAGCCAAAAAACAGGACATCCAACGAACACCGGGGAGCTGTTTTTT
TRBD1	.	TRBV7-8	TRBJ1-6	CASAEDRENSPLHF	TGTGCCAGCGCAGAGGACAGGGAAAATTCACCCCTCCACTTT
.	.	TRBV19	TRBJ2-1	CASSILASNEQFF	TGTGCCAGTAGTATCCTAGCGTCCAATGAGCAGTTCTTC
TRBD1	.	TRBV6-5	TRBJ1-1	CASSSYRGLAFF	TGTGCCAGCAGCTCCTACAGGGGCTTAGCTTTCTTT
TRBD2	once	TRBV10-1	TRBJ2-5	CASSYQRTSGRIGKTQYF	TGCGCCAGCAGTTATCAGCGGACTAGCGGGAGGATAGGAAAGACCCAGTACTTC
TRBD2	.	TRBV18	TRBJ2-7	CASSPSSGSLSYEQYF	TGTGCCAGCTCACCATCCAGCGGGAGCCTCTCCTACGAGCAGTACTTC
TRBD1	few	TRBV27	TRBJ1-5	CASRSGQRRQPQHF	TGTGCCAGCAGATCGGGACAGAGGCGTCAGCCCCAGCATTTT
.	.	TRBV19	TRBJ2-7	CASSIGWGLHYEQYF	TGTGCCAGTAGTATTGGGTGGGGCCTTCACTACGAGCAGTACTTC
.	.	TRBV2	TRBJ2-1	CASSALLGGLGSYNEQFF	TGTGCCAGCAGTGCCTTGTTGGGGGGACTGGGATCCTACAATGAGCAGTTCTTC
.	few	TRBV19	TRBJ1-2	CASSIVSVTGTPHGYTF	TGTGCCAGTAGTATAGTTTCGGTAACAGGGACCCCCCATGGCTACACCTTC
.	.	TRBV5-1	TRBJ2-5	CASSLVTNRVRETQYF	TGCGCCAGCAGCTTGGTCACCAACAGGGTACGAGAGACCCAGTACTTC
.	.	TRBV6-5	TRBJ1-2	CASTKAAGADYGYTF	TGTGCCAGCACCAAGGCGGCAGGGGCGGACTATGGCTACACCTTC
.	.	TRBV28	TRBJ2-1	CASSLRGEPYNEQFF	TGTGCCAGCAGCTTGCGCGGGGAACCCTACAATGAGCAGTTCTTC
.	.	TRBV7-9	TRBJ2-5	CASSGLPHIETQYF	TGTGCCAGCAGTGGGCTCCCCCACATCGAGACCCAGTACTTC
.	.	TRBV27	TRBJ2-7	CASSRTPYEQYF	TGTGCCAGCAGCAGGACACCATACGAGCAGTACTTC
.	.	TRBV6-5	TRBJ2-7	CASSLGLGEQYF	TGTGCCAGCTCGCTGGGGCTGGGTGAGCAGTACTTC
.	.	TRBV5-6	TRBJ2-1	CASTPYVYNEQFF	TGTGCCAGCACCCCCTACGTCTACAATGAGCAGTTCTTC
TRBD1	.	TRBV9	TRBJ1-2	CASSVDRAGVGGYTF	TGTGCCAGCAGCGTTGACAGGGCTGGGGTGGGAGGCTACACCTTC
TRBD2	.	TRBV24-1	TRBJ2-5	CATSEKGLAGRKTQYF	TGTGCCACCAGTGAAAAAGGACTAGCGGGAAGGAAGACCCAGTACTTC
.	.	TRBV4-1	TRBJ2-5	CASSQEGQGGETQYF	TGCGCCAGCAGCCAAGAAGGCCAGGGAGGAGAGACCCAGTACTTC
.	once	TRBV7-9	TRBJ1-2	CASTYSTENYGYTF	TGTGCCAGCACGTACTCGACAGAGAACTATGGCTACACCTTC
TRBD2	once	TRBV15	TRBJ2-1	CATSRSRLAGEDEQFF	TGTGCCACCAGCAGATCGAGACTAGCGGGAGAAGATGAGCAGTTCTTC
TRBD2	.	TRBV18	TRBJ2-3	CASSRLAGGEDTQYF	TGTGCCAGCTCTCGGCTCGCGGGGGGAGAGGATACGCAGTATTTT
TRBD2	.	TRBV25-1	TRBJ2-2	CASSDAGTSYTGELFF	TGTGCCAGCAGTGACGCGGGGACTAGCTACACCGGGGAGCTGTTTTTT
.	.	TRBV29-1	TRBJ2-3	CSVAARDTDTQYF	TGCAGCGTTGCGGCCAGGGACACAGATACGCAGTATTTT
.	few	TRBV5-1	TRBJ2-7	CASSQDREEQYF	TGCGCCAGCAGCCAGGACCGGGAGGAGCAGTACTTC
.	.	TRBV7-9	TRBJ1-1	CASSPPRTEAFF	TGTGCCAGCAGCCCCCCCCGCACTGAAGCTTTCTTT
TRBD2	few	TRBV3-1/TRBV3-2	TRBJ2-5	CASSLSYTSGGSSETQYF	TGTGCCAGCAGCCTGTCATACACCTCCGGCGGGAGCTCAGAGACCCAGTACTTC